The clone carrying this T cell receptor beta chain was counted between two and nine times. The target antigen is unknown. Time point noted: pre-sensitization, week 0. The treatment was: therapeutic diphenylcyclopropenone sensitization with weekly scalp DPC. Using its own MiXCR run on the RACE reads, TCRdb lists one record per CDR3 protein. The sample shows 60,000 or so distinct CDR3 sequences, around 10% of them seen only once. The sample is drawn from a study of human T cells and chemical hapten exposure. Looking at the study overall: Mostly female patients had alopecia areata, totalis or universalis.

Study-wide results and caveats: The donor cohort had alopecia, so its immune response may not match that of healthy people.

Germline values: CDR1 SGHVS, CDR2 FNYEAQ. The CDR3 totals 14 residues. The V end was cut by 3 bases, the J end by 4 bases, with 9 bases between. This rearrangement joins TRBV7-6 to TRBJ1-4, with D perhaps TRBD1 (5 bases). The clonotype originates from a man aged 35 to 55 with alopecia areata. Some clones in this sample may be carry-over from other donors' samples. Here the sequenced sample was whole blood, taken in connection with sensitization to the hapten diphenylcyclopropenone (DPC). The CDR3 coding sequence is TGTGCCAGCAGCTTGGGGACGGGTAATGAAAAACTGTTTTTT. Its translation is CASSLGTGNEKLFF. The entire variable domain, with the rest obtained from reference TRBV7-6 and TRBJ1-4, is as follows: GAGVSQSPRYKVTKRGQDVALRCDPISGHVSLYWYRQALGQGPEFLTYFNYEAQQDKSGLPNDRFSAERPEGSISTLTIQRTEQRDSAMYRCASSLGTGNEKLFFGSGTQLSVL.